This TCR beta chain is from a study of T cells after yellow fever vaccination. Study findings and constraints: A small share of clonotypes appeared in both CD4 and CD8 compartments. Post-booster reappearance was seen for most primary-vaccination clones (around 97% CD4, 85% to 90% CD8).

This clonotype showed up just a few times. What it binds is unknown. The CDR3 consists of 15 residues. V dropped 6 bases and J dropped 9; count of bases not matched to a gene: 12. Via MiXCR, TCRdb re-called the 5' RACE reads, giving one row per CDR3 protein. Of 500,000 to 550,000 distinct CDR3 sequences detected, just over 20% appear once; the ten largest clones hold about 17%. This TCR came from a young man who received the YFV17D yellow fever vaccine. The V call is TRBV12-3 or TRBV12-4, the J call TRBJ2-1, with 9 bases lining up with TRBD2. Sequences were derived from PBMCs, sampled less than 25 days after the first yellow fever vaccination. CDR3 DNA: TGTGCCAGCAGCGAAAGCGGGGGGCCAGGAGGTGAGCAGTTCTTC. It is translated as CASSESGGPGGEQFF.